Following are 21 T cell receptor beta chains from one sample sequenced in a study of identical twins. TCRdb reprocessed the 5' RACE reads with MiXCR, giving one entry per CDR3 protein. The sample has about 530,000 distinct CDR3 sequences, more than 20% seen once. These same data were also listed under a study on yellow fever vaccine responses in identical twins.

Sequences were obtained from CD4+ T cells sorted from blood. These receptors were collected from a woman aged 18-30 years in good health.

This clonotype was observed a few times. The CDR3 region has the DNA TGCGCCAGCAGCCCAGGGGGTATCTCTGGAAACACCATATATTTT. Its translation: CASSPGGISGNTIYF. The chain is built from TRBV5-1 and TRBJ1-3; 7 nucleotides match TRBD1. Germline V lookup: CDR1 SGHRS, CDR2 YFSETQ. The V segment lost 4 bases and the J segment 0 bases; nucleotides outside the gene matches: 4. The CDR3 spans 15 residues.

The rearrangement joins TRBV5-6 to TRBJ2-7; D might be TRBD1 (6 bases). In germline, CDR1 is SGHDT, CDR2 YYEEEE. The CDR3 spans 16 residues. The V and J ends lost 3 bases and 0 bases respectively, with 16 bases between them. DNA for the CDR3: TGTGCCAGCAGCTCATACCTGATACAGGGCTCCTACGAGCAGTACTTC. This codes for CASSSYLIQGSYEQYF.

The rearrangement links TRBV12-3 or TRBV12-4 to TRBJ1-5; D call uncertain. The CDR3 length is 13 residues. Trimming cost V 8 bases and J 4 bases, with 12 bases left between them. The CDR3 region is CASARRENQPQHF. Written as DNA, the CDR3 is TGTGCCAGCGCTCGGAGGGAAAATCAGCCCCAGCATTTT.

The gene calls are TRBV12-3 or TRBV12-4 and TRBJ2-1; 10 nucleotides align to TRBD2. CDR3 size: 18 residues. The trim removed 3 bases at V and 7 bases at J, leaving 15 bases unmatched. The CDR3 loop is CASSFYVVKREGANEQFF. Here the CDR3 DNA reads TGTGCCAGCAGTTTCTACGTAGTGAAGCGGGAGGGGGCGAATGAGCAGTTCTTC.

The chain employs TRBV5-1 and TRBJ1-2; D is unresolved. CDR1 SGHRS and CDR2 YFSETQ come from the germline V gene. V lost 2 bases and J lost 4, with 9 bases in between. The CDR3 is made up of 13 amino acids. This CDR3 reads CASSFGDSYGYTF. The CDR3 bases are TGCGCCAGCAGCTTCGGGGATAGCTATGGCTACACCTTC.

This clonotype was counted a few times. The genes are TRBV5-1 and TRBJ2-2, with D possibly TRBD1 on 6 matching bases. V lost 4 bases and J lost 2, with 12 bases in between. The length of the CDR3 is 15 residues. Per the germline V gene, CDR1 is SGHRS and CDR2 is YFSETQ. In DNA form, the CDR3 reads TGCGCCAGCAGCACAGGGACCACTAACACCGGGGAGCTGTTTTTT. This gives the protein CASSTGTTNTGELFF.

This clonotype was counted between two and nine times. The chain uses TRBV27 and TRBJ2-7; tentatively, D is TRBD1 (5 bases). V shed 5 bases and J shed 4 bases, with 15 bases lying between them. The germline V gene encodes CDR1 MNHEY and CDR2 SMNVEV (reference sequence). CDR3 size: 14 residues. The CDR3 sequence is CASSLTVDRYEQYF. The CDR3 DNA is TGTGCCAGCAGTCTGACAGTAGATCGTTACGAGCAGTACTTC.

Here the CDR3 DNA reads TGTGCCAGCAGGCAGGCTTACTTGGCCGGGGAGCTGTTTTTT. This translates into CASRQAYLAGELFF. The rearrangement uses TRBV2 and TRBJ2-2; D gene ambiguous. With 6 bases removed from V and 6 bases from J, the gap between germline ends came to 14 bases. This CDR3 is 14 amino acids long. Germline V gene sequence: CDR1 SNHLY, CDR2 FYNNEI.

The chain joins TRBV20-1 to TRBJ1-2; 7 bases agree with TRBD1. V trimming: 6 bases; J trimming: 0 bases; junction bases outside the gene matches: 7. CDR3 length equals 14 residues. Germline CDR1 and CDR2: DFQATT and SNEGSKA (reference sequence). This chain's CDR3 is CSAAQGLANYGYTF. CDR3 in DNA: TGCAGTGCGGCACAGGGGCTAGCTAACTATGGCTACACCTTC.

The chain joins TRBV11-1 to TRBJ2-5, with 7 positions matching TRBD2. The CDR3 runs to 15 residues. CDR1 and CDR2 (germline): SGHAT, FQDESV (reference sequence). V shed 4 bases, J shed 2 bases, and the junction held 7 bases outside the gene matches. The CDR3 is CASSSGRGVQETQYF. The CDR3 nucleotides are TGTGCCAGCAGCTCTGGACGGGGGGTTCAAGAGACCCAGTACTTC.

This clonotype came up a few times. CDR3 protein: CASSLRQEAGKFF. As DNA, the CDR3 is TGTGCCAGCAGTTTACGGCAGGAGGCGGGGAAGTTCTTC. The rearrangement joins TRBV12-3 or TRBV12-4 to TRBJ2-1; the D gene is possibly TRBD2 (6 bases). This CDR3 has 13 residues. Trimming shortened V by 2 bases and J by 14 bases, and 16 bases separated the two germline ends.

The V gene is TRBV5-1, the J gene TRBJ2-3, with 7 positions matching TRBD1. V was clipped by 4 bases and J by 2 bases; unmatched bases: 4. Germline values: CDR1 SGHRS, CDR2 YFSETQ. The CDR3 runs to 14 residues. The CDR3 region is CASSLGQVTDTQYF. In nucleotides, the CDR3 is TGCGCCAGCAGCCTAGGACAGGTCACAGATACGCAGTATTTT.

The V call is TRBV20-1, the J call TRBJ2-1; 7 bases are shared with TRBD2. The V segment lost 7 bases and the J segment 8 bases; nucleotides outside the gene matches: 8. Germline V gene lookup returns CDR1 DFQATT and CDR2 SNEGSKA (reference sequence). The CDR3 sequence is 12 residues long. The CDR3 region is CSGVGTTHEQFF. The CDR3 nucleotides read TGCAGTGGCGTGGGGACTACCCATGAGCAGTTCTTC.

The gene calls are TRBV5-8 and TRBJ2-3; D remains unclear. Germline CDR1 and CDR2: SGHTS and YDEGEE. The V and J ends lost 0 bases and 6 bases respectively, with 8 bases between them. This CDR3 comprises 13 residues. The CDR3 sequence is CASSLGWADTQYF. As DNA, the CDR3 is TGTGCCAGCAGCTTGGGATGGGCGGATACGCAGTATTTT.

This clonotype occurred once. The chain's CDR3 is CASSGQGVETQYF. The CDR3 bases are TGTGCCAGCAGCGGACAGGGGGTAGAGACCCAGTACTTC. The V gene is TRBV7-9, the J gene TRBJ2-5; the match to TRBD1 covers 10 bases. CDR1 and CDR2 from the germline V gene are SEHNR and FQNEAQ (reference sequence). The J segment lost 4 bases and the V segment lost 5 bases, leaving 1 base of the junction unmatched. CDR3 size: 13 residues.

The rearrangement uses TRBV10-3 and TRBJ2-7, with a possible D match to TRBD1 (6 bases). The germline V gene has CDR1 ENHRY and CDR2 SYGVKD. Between the trimmed V and J ends, which lost 5 bases and 0 bases, there was a span of 14 bases. The CDR3 loop spans 15 amino acids. Written as DNA, the CDR3 is TGTGCCATCAGTCATGGGACAACCAACTCCTACGAGCAGTACTTC. It is translated as CAISHGTTNSYEQYF.

This chain uses TRBV30 with TRBJ2-3, with D unresolved. CDR1 GTSNPN and CDR2 SVGIG come from the germline V gene (reference sequence). Trimming removed 7 bases at V and 3 bases at J, with 23 bases between. The CDR3 is 16 residues long. CDR3 sequence (DNA): TGTGCCTTACTCGGACCAAATTACTCCCAAACAGATACGCAGTATTTT. The encoded protein is CALLGPNYSQTDTQYF.

This clonotype was counted between two and nine times. The chain uses TRBV5-1 and TRBJ2-5; a possible D gene is TRBD2 (5 bases). Trimming pared 7 bases from V and 1 base from J, leaving 11 bases between. Germline V lookup: CDR1 SGHRS, CDR2 YFSETQ. The CDR3 has 13 residues. The CDR3 here is CASGGTAQETQYF. CDR3 DNA: TGCGCCAGCGGAGGCACCGCCCAAGAGACCCAGTACTTC.

V gene TRBV5-1 combines with J gene TRBJ2-1; 11 bases match TRBD1. The CDR3 length is 16 residues. V lost 6 bases to trimming and J lost 1 base; unmatched junction nucleotides: 6. CDR1 and CDR2 (germline): SGHRS, YFSETQ. In DNA form, the CDR3 reads TGCGCCAGCACCAGGACAGGGGGCGGGTCCTACAATGAGCAGTTCTTC. It specifies CASTRTGGGSYNEQFF.

The chain recombines TRBV7-9 with TRBJ1-2, with D possibly TRBD1 on 5 matching bases. Germline values: CDR1 SEHNR, CDR2 FQNEAQ (reference sequence). CDR3 length equals 14 residues. The ends were cut back, 4 bases at V and 7 bases at J, with 16 bases in the middle. The CDR3 region is CASSSSSVGAGYTF. CDR3 bases: TGTGCCAGCAGCTCCTCCTCCGTCGGGGCTGGCTACACCTTC.

This clonotype was observed once. This chain links TRBV3-1 with TRBJ1-1; D may be TRBD1 (5 bases). V was pared by 11 bases and J by 0 bases, with 19 bases between. The CDR3 contains 15 residues. The germline gives CDR1 LGHDT, CDR2 YNNKEL (reference sequence). CDR3 in DNA: TGTGCCTCCACCCAAGGTGGGGGTCTGAACACTGAAGCTTTCTTT. Translation: CASTQGGGLNTEAFF.